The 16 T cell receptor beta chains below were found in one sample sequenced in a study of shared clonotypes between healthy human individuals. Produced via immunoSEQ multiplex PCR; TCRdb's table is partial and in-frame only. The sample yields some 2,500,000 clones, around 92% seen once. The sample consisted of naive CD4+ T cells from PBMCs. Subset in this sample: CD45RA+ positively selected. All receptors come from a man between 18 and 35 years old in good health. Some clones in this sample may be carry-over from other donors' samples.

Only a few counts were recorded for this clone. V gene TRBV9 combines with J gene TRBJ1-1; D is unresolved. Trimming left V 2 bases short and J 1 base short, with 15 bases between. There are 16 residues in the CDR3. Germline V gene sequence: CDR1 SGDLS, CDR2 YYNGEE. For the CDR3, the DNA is TGTGCCAGCAGCGTTGGAGCGATCTATGAGAACACTGAAGCTTTCTTT. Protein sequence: CASSVGAIYENTEAFF.

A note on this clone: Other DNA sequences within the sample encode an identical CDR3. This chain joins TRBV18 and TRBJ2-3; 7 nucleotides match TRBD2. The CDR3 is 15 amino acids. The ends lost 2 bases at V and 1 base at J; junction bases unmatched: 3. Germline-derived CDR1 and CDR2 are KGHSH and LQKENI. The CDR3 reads CASSPGLAGTDTQYF. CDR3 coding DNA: TGTGCCAGCTCACCAGGGCTAGCGGGCACAGATACGCAGTATTTT.

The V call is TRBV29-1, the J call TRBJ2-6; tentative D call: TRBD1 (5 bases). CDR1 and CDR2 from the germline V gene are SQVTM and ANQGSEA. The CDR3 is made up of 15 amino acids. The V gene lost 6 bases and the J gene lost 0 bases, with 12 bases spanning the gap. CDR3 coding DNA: TGCAGCGTCCCGACCACAGGCTCTGGGGCCAACGTCCTGACTTTC. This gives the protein CSVPTTGSGANVLTF.

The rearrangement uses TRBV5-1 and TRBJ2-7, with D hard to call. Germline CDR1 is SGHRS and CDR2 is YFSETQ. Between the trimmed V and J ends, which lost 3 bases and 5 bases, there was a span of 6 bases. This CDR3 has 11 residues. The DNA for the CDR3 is TGCGCCAGCAGCTCCCTAAACGAGCAGTACTTC. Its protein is CASSSLNEQYF.

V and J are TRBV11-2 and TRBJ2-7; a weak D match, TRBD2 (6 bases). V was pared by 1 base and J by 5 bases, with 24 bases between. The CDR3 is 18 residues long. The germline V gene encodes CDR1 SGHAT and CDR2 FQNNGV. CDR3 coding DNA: TGTGCCAGCAGCTTAGTTTCCGGGTCTCGAGGAGGGCGGGACGAGCAGTACTTC. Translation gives CASSLVSGSRGGRDEQYF.

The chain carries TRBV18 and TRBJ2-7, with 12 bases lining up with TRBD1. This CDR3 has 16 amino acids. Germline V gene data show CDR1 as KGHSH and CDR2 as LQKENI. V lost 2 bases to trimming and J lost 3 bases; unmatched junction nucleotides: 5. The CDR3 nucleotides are TGTGCCAGCTCACCATCCGGGACAGGGGGCATCTACGAGCAGTACTTC. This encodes CASSPSGTGGIYEQYF.

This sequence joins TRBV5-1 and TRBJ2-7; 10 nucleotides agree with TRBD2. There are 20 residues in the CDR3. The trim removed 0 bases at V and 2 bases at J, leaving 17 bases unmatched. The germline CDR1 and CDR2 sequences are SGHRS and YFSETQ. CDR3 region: CASSLGSGFPGLAFAYEQYF. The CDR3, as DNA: TGCGCCAGCAGCTTGGGTAGTGGTTTTCCGGGACTAGCGTTCGCCTACGAGCAGTACTTC.

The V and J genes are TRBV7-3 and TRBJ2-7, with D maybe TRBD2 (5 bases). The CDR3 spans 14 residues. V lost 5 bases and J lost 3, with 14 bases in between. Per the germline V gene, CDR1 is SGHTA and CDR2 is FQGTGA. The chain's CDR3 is CASSPSAGSYEQYF. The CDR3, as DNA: TGTGCCAGCAGCCCCTCGGCTGGGAGCTACGAGCAGTACTTC.

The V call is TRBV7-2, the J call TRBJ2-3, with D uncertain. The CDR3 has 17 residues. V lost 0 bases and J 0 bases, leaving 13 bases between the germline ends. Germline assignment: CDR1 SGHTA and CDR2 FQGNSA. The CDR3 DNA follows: TGTGCCAGCAGCTTAGCGGGAAAGACACAAAGCACAGATACGCAGTATTTT. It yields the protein CASSLAGKTQSTDTQYF.

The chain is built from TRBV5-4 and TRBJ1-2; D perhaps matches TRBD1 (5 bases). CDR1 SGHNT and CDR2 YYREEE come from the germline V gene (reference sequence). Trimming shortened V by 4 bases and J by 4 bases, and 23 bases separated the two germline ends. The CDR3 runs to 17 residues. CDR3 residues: CASSPPSTGRSGYGYTF. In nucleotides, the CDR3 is TGTGCCAGCAGCCCACCTTCCACAGGCCGCTCGGGCTATGGCTACACCTTC.

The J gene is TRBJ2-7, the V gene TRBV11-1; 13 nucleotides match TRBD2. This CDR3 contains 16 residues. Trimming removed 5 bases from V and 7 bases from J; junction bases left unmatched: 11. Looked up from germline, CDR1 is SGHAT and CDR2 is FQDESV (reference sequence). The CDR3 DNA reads TGTGCCAGCAGCCCCGGGACTAGCGGGGCCCTCGGGGAGCAGTACTTC. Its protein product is CASSPGTSGALGEQYF.

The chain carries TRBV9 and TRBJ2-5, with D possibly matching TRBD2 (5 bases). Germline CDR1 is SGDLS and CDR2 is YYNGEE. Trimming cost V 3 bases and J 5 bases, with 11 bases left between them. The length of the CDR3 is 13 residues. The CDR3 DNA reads TGTGCCAGCAGCGCCCGGGTAGCGGAGACCCAGTACTTC. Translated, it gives CASSARVAETQYF.

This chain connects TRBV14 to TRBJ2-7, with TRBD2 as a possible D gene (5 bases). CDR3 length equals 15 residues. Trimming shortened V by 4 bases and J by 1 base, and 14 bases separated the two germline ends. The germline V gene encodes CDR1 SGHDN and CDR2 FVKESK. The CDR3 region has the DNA TGTGCCAGCAGCCCGGAGGCAATATTTTCCTACGAGCAGTACTTC. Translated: CASSPEAIFSYEQYF.

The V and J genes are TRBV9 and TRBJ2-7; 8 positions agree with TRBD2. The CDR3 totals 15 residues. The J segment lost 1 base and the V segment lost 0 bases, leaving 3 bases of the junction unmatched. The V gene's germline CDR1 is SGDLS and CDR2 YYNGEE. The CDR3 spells CASSVGSGGSYEQYF. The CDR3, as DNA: TGTGCCAGCAGCGTAGGGAGCGGGGGTTCCTACGAGCAGTACTTC.

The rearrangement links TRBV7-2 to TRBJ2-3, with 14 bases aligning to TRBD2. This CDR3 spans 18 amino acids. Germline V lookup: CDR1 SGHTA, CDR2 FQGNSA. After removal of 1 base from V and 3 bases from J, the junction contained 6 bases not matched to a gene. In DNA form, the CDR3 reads TGTGCCAGCAGCTTAGGTTGGACTAGCGGGAGGAGAACAGATACGCAGTATTTT. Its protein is CASSLGWTSGRRTDTQYF.

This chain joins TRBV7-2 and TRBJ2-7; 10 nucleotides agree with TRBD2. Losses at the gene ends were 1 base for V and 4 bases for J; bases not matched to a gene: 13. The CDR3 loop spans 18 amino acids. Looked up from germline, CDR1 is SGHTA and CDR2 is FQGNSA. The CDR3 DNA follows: TGTGCCAGCAGCTTAGGGTCAATCAGAGCGGGAGGGGGATACGAGCAGTACTTC. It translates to CASSLGSIRAGGGYEQYF.